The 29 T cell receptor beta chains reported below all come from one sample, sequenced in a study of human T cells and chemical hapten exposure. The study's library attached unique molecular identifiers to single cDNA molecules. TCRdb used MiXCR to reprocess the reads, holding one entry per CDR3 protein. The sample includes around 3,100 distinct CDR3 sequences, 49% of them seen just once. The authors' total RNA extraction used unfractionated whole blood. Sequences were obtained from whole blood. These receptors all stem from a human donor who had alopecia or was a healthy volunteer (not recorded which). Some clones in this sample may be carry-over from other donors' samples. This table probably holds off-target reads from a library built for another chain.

The CDR3 bases are TGCGCCAGCAGCCAAGAGTCCGCAGGGCGCGTTGGAAGTCAGTACTTC. This gives the protein CASSQESAGRVGSQYF. The chain carries TRBV4-1 and TRBJ2-5; possibly TRBD1 for D (5 bases). The CDR3 runs to 16 residues. Looked up from germline, CDR1 is MGHRA and CDR2 is YSYEKL. Trimming took 0 bases from V and 11 from J, leaving 22 bases between them.

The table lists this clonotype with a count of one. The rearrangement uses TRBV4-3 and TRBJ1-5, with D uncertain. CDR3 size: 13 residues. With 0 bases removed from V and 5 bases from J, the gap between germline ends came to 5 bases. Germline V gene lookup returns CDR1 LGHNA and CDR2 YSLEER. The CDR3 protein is CASSQDSDQPQHF. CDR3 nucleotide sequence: TGCGCCAGCAGCCAAGATTCAGATCAGCCCCAGCATTTT.

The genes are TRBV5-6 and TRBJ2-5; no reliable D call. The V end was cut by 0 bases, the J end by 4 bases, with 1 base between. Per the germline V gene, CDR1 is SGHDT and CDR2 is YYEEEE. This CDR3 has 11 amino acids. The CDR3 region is CASSLAETQYF. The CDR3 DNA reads TGTGCCAGCAGCTTGGCAGAGACCCAGTACTTC.

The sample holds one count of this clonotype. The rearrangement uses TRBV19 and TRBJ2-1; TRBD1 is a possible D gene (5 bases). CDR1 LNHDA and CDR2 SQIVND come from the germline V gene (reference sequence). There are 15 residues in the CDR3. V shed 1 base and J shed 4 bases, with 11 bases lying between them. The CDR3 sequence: CASSIVQGRYNEQFF. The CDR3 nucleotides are TGTGCCAGTAGTATAGTTCAGGGTCGGTACAATGAGCAGTTCTTC.

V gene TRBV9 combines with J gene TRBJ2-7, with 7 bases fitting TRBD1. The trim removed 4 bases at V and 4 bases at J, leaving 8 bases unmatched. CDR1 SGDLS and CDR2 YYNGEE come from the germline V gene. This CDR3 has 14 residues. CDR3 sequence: CASSPRQGLYEQYF. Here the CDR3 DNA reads TGTGCCAGCAGCCCGCGACAGGGTCTGTACGAGCAGTACTTC.

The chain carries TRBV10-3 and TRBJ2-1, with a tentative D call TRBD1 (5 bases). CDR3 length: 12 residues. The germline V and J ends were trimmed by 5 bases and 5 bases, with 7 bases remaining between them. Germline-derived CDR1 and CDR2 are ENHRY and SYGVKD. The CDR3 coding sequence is TGTGCCATCAGTTTGACAGACAATGAGCAGTTCTTC. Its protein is CAISLTDNEQFF.

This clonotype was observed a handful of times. CDR3 region: CASSWYNEQFF. The CDR3 DNA is TGTGCCAGCAGTTGGTACAATGAGCAGTTCTTC. The chain recombines TRBV28 with TRBJ2-1; D remains unclear. This CDR3 has 11 residues. Trimming shortened V by 4 bases and J by 4 bases, and 2 bases separated the two germline ends. In germline, CDR1 is MDHEN, CDR2 SYDVKM.

The CDR3 reads CASSYGPAGEQETQYF. CDR3 in DNA: TGTGCCAGCAGTTACGGGCCGGCGGGGGAACAAGAGACCCAGTACTTC. The rearrangement joins TRBV6-5 to TRBJ2-5; TRBD2 aligns across 7 bases. This CDR3 spans 16 amino acids. Germline CDR1 reads MNHEY; CDR2 reads SVGAGI. Trimming cost V 2 bases and J 2 bases; bases outside gene matches: 8.

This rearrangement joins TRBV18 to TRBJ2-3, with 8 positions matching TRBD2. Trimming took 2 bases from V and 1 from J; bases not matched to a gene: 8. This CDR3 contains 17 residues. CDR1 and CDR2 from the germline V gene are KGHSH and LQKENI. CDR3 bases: TGTGCCAGCTCACCAGATATGTTGACTAGCGGCACAGATACGCAGTATTTT. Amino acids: CASSPDMLTSGTDTQYF.

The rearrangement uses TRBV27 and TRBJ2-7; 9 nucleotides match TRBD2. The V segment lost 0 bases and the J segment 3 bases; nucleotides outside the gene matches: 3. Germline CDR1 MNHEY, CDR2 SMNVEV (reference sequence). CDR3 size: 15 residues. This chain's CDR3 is CASSLSSGGHYEQYF. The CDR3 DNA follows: TGTGCCAGCAGTTTATCAAGCGGGGGGCACTACGAGCAGTACTTC.

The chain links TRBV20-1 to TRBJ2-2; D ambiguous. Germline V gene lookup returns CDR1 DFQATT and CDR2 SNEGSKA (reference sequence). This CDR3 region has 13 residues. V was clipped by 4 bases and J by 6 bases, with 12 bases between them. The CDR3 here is CSATPDPSGELFF. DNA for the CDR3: TGCAGTGCTACCCCGGACCCGTCCGGGGAGCTGTTTTTT.

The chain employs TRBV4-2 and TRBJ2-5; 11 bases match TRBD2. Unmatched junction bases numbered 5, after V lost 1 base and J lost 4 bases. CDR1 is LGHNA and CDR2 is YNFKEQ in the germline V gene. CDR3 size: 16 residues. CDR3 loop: CASSQVLAGGPETQYF. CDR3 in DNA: TGTGCCAGCAGCCAAGTTCTAGCGGGAGGCCCAGAGACCCAGTACTTC.

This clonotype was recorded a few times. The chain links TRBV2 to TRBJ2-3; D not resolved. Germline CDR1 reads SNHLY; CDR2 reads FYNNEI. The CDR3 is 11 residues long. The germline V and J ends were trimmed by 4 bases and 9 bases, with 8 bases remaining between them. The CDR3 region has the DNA TGTGCCAGCAGTGTAACCGGAACGCAGTATTTT. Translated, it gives CASSVTGTQYF. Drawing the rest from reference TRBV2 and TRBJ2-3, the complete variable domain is EPEVTQTPSHQVTQMGQEVILRCVPISNHLYFYWYRQILGQKVEFLVSFYNNEISEKSEIFDDQFSVERPDGSNFTLKIRSTKLEDSAMYFCASSVTGTQYFGPGTRLTVL.

Written as DNA, the CDR3 is TGTGCCAGCACCGGACAGGGAACAGATACGCAGTATTTT. Its protein is CASTGQGTDTQYF. The J gene is TRBJ2-3, the V gene TRBV6-6, with 8 nucleotides matching TRBD1. The CDR3 is made up of 13 amino acids. The V and J ends lost 7 bases and 3 bases, in that order; junction bases with no gene match: 3. The V gene's germline CDR1 is MNHNY and CDR2 SVGAGI (reference sequence).

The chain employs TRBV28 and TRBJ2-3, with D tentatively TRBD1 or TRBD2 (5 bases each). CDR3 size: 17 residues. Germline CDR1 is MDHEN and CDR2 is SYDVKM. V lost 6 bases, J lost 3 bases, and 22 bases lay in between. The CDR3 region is CASSLGQPGAWTDTQYF. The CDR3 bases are TGTGCCAGCAGCCTAGGGCAGCCCGGGGCCTGGACAGATACGCAGTATTTT.

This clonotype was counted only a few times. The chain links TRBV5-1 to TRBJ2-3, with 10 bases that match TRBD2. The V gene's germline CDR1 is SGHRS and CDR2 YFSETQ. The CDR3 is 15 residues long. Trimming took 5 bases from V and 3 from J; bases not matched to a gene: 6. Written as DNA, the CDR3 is TGCGCCAGCAGGCGGGGTAGCGGGGGGACAGATACGCAGTATTTT. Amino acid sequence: CASRRGSGGTDTQYF.

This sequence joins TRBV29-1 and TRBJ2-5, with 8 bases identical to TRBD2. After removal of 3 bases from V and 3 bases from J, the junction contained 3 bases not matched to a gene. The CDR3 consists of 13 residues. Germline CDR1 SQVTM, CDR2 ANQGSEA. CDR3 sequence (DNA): TGCAGCGTTGATGGGCGGGGGGAAGAGACCCAGTACTTC. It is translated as CSVDGRGEETQYF.

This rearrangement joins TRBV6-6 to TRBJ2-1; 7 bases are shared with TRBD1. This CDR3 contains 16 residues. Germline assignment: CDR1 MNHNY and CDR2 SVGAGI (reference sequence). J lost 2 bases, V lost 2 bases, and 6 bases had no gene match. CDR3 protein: CASSYDRGGAYNEQFF. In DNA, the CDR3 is TGTGCCAGCAGTTACGATAGAGGGGGCGCCTACAATGAGCAGTTCTTC.

The CDR3 DNA reads TGTGCCAGCAGTGTACCCTCTAGGACGGGCGAGCAGTACTTC. Amino acid sequence: CASSVPSRTGEQYF. The chain employs TRBV28 and TRBJ2-7; no clear D gene. V lost 5 bases and J lost 6, with 17 bases in between. Germline V lookup: CDR1 MDHEN, CDR2 SYDVKM. The CDR3 runs 14 residues.

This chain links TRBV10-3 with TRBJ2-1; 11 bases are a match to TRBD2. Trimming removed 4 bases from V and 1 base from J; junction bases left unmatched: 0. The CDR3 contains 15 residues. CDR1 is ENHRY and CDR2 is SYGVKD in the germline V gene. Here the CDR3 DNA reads TGTGCCATCAGTGGGACTAGCGGGTCCTACAATGAGCAGTTCTTC. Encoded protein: CAISGTSGSYNEQFF.

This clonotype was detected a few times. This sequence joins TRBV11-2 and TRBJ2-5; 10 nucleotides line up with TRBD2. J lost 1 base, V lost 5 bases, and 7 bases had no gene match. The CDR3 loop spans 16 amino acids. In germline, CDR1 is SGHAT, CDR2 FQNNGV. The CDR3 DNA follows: TGTGCCAGCAGCCGACTACTAGCGGGGCTCCAAGAGACCCAGTACTTC. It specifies CASSRLLAGLQETQYF. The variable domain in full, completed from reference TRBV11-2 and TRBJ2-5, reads EAGVAQSPRYKIIEKRQSVAFWCNPISGHATLYWYQQILGQGPKLLIQFQNNGVVDDSQLPKDRFSAERLKGVDSTLKIQPAKLEDSAVYLCASSRLLAGLQETQYFGPGTRLLVL.

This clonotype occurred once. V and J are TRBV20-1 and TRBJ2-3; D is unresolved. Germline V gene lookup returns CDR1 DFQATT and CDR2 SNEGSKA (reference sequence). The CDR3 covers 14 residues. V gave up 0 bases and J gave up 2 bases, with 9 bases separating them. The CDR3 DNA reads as TGCAGTGCTAGAGAAGGGCCCATCACAGATACGCAGTATTTT. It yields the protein CSAREGPITDTQYF.

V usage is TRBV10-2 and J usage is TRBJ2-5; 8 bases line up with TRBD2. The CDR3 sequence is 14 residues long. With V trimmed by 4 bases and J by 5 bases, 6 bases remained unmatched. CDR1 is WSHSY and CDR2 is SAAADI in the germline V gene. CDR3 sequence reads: CASSGAGGLETQYF. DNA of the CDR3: TGCGCCAGCAGTGGGGCGGGAGGTTTGGAGACCCAGTACTTC.

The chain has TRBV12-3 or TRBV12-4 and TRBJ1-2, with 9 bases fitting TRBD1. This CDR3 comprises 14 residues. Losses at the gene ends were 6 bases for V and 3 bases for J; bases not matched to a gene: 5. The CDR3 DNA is TGTGCCAGCAGGGGGACAGGGAGCTACTATGGCTACACCTTC. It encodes CASRGTGSYYGYTF.

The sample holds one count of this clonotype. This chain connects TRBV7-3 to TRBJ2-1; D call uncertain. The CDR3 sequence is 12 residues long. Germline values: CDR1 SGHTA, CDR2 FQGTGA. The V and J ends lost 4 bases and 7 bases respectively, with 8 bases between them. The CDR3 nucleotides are TGTGCCAGCAGCTCACACCCTAATGAGCAGTTCTTC. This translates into CASSSHPNEQFF.

CDR3 sequence: CSAREGSTGELFF. The CDR3 DNA sequence: TGCAGTGCTAGAGAAGGTTCCACCGGGGAGCTGTTTTTT. The chain combines TRBV20-1 with TRBJ2-2, with D unresolved. Trimming cost V 0 bases and J 4 bases, with 6 bases left between them. The CDR3 has 13 amino acids. Germline loops: CDR1 DFQATT, CDR2 SNEGSKA (reference sequence).

This CDR3 is CASSPSLAGGDTDTQYF. The CDR3 DNA reads TGTGCCAGCAGTCCCTCCCTAGCGGGGGGCGACACAGATACGCAGTATTTT. This chain joins TRBV7-6 and TRBJ2-3, with TRBD2 matching over 11 bases. This CDR3 is 17 amino acids long. CDR1 is SGHVS and CDR2 is FNYEAQ in the germline V gene. With V trimmed by 6 bases and J by 2 bases, 10 bases remained unmatched.

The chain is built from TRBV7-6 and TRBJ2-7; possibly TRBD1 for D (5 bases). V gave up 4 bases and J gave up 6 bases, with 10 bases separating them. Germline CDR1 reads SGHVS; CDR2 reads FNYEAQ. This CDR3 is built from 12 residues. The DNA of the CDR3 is TGTGCCAGCAGCTCTAGGGGCGGCGAGCAGTACTTC. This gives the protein CASSSRGGEQYF.

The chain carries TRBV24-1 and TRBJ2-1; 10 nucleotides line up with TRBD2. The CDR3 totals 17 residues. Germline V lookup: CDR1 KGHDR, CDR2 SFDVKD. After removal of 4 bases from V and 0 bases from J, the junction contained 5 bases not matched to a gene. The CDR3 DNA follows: TGTGCCACCAGTGAGCCTACTAGCGGGGTCTCCTACAATGAGCAGTTCTTC. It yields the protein CATSEPTSGVSYNEQFF.